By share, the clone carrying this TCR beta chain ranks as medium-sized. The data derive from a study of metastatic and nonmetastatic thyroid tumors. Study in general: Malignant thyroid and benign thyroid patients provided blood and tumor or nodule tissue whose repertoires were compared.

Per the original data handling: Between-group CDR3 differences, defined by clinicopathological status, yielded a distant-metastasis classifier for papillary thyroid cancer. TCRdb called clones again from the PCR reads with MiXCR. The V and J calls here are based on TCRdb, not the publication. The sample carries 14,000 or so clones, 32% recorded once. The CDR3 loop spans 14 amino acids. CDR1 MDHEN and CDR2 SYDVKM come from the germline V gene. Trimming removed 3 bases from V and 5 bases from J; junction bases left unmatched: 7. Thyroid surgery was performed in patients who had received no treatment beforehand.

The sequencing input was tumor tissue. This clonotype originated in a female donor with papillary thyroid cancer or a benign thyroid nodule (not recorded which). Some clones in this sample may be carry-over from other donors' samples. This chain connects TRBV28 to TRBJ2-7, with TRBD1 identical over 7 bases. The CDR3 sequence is CASSFRQGRNEQYF. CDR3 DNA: TGTGCCAGCAGTTTCAGACAGGGTAGGAACGAGCAGTACTTC.